This paragraph reports one T cell receptor beta chain. Its target is not known. Repertoires were generated with immunoSEQ multiplex PCR, while TCRdb's copy carries only in-frame clones and drops some. The profile covers roughly 180,000 clones, with roughly nine tenths appearing a single time and roughly 6.9% taken by the ten largest. The data are from a study of T cell responses to AZD1222 COVID-19 vaccine. Study results and limitations: In the spike-specific TCR repertoire, nearly half reportedly target unmutated variant regions. The study sampled repertoires only after the peak T cell response. Donors in the cohort were predominantly white British and more often female, and clonal diversity was possibly underestimated.

The TCR was taken from an adult in good health. The specimen comprised peripheral blood, sampled on day 0 of AZD1222 vaccination.

CDR3 sequence (DNA): TGTGCCAGCAGTTTGTTGATGGGAACAGATACGCAGTATTTT. This encodes CASSLLMGTDTQYF. The chain employs TRBV28 and TRBJ2-3; D unclear. Trimming took off 3 bases at V and 3 bases at J, with 10 bases between the two ends. The CDR3 sequence is 14 residues long. Per the germline V gene, CDR1 is MDHEN and CDR2 is SYDVKM.